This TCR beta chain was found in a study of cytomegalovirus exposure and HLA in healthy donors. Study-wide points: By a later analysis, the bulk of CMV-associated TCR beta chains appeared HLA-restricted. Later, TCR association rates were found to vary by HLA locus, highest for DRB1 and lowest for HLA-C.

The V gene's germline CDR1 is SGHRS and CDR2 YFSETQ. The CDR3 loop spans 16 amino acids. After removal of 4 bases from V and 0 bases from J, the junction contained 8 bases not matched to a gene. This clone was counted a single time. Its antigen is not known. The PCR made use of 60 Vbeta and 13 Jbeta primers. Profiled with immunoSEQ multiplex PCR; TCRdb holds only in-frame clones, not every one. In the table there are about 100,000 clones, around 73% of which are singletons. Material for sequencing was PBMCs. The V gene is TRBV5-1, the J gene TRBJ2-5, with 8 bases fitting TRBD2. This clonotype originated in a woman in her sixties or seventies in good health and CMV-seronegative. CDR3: CASSPGGGLYQETQYF. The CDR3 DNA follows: TGCGCCAGCAGCCCCGGGGGGGGGCTCTACCAAGAGACCCAGTACTTC.